This entry concerns a single TCR beta chain. Its target is not known. V lost 10 bases and J lost 4, with 19 bases in between. This CDR3 has 14 amino acids. Germline CDR1 is SNHLY and CDR2 is FYNNEI. This specimen comes from a study of cytomegalovirus exposure and HLA in healthy donors. Across the study: The 100 million to 140 million unique TCR beta sequences, from about 179 million T cells, were found by an earlier analysis. Study-wide points: In an earlier analysis, about 87% or about 30%: the productive usage of most TCR beta V segments. Reportedly, diagnosis of cytomegalovirus status by the classifier showed high specificity and sensitivity.

With 60 Vbeta and 13 Jbeta primers, the PCR was carried out. The assay was immunoSEQ multiplex PCR, and TCRdb's table has in-frame clones only and misses some. The repertoire holds about 160,000 clones, 70% to 85% seen once, with around 4% in the top ten. The TCR was taken from a man aged 40-49 years in good health and CMV-seronegative. The sequenced sample was PBMCs. The chain uses TRBV2 and TRBJ1-1; D not certain. The CDR3 DNA is TGTGCCACGACTAACATAGCGGGGATCACTGAAGCTTTCTTT. As protein: CATTNIAGITEAFF. Using reference TRBV2 and TRBJ1-1 for the parts outside the CDR3, the full variable domain is EPEVTQTPSHQVTQMGQEVILRCVPISNHLYFYWYRQILGQKVEFLVSFYNNEISEKSEIFDDQFSVERPDGSNFTLKIRSTKLEDSAMYFCATTNIAGITEAFFGQGTRLTVV.